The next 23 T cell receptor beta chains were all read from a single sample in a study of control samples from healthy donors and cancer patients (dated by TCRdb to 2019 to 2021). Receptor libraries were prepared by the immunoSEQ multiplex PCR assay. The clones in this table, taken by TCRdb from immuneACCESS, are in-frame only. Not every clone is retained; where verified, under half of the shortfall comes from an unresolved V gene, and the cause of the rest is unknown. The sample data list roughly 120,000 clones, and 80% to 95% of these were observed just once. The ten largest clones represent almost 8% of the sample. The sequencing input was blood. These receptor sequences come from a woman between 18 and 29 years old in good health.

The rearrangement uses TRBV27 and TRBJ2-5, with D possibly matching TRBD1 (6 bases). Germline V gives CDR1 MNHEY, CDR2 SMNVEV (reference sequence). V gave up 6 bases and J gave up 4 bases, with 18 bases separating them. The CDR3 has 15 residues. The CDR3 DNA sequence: TGTGCCAGCAGACTAAGGACAGAGACTTTAGAGACCCAGTACTTC. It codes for CASRLRTETLETQYF.

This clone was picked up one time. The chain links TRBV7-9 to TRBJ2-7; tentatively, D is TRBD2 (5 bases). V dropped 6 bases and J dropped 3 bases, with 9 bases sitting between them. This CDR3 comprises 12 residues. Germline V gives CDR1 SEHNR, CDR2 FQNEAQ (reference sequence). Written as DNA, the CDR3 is TGTGCCAGCAGTCGGGGATACTACGAGCAGTACTTC. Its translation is CASSRGYYEQYF.

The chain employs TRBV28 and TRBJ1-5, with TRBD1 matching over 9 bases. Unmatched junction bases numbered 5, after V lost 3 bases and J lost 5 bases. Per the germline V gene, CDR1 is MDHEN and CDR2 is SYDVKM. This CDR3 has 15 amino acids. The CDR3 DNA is TGTGCCAGCAGTTTGGGGGACAGGGTAGATCAGCCCCAGCATTTT. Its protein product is CASSLGDRVDQPQHF.

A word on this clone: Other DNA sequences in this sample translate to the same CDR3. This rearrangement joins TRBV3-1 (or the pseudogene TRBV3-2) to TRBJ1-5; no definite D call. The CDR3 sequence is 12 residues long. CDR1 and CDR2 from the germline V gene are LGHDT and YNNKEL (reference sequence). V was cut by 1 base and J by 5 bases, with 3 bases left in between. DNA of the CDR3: TGTGCCAGCAGCCAAGGCGATCAGCCCCAGCATTTT. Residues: CASSQGDQPQHF.

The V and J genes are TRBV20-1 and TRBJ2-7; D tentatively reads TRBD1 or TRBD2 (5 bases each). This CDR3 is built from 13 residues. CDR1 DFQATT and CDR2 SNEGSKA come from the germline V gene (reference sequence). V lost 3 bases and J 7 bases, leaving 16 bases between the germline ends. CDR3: CSASSRTGPEQYF. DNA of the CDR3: TGCAGTGCTAGTTCTCGCACGGGACCAGAGCAGTACTTC.

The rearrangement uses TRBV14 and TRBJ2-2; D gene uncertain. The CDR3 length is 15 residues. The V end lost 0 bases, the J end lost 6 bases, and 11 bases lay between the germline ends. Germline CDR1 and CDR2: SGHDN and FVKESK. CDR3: CASSQEPGGSGELFF. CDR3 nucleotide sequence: TGTGCCAGCAGCCAAGAGCCGGGTGGCTCCGGGGAGCTGTTTTTT.

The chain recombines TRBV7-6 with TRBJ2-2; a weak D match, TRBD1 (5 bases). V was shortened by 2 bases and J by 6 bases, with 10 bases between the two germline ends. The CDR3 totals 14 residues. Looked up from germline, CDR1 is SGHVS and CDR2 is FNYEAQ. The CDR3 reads CASSLRWGAGELFF. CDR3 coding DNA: TGTGCCAGCAGCTTACGATGGGGCGCCGGGGAGCTGTTTTTT.

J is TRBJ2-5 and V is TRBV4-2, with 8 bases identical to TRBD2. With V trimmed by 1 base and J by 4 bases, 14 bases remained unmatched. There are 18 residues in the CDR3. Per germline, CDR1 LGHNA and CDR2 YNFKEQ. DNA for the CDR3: TGTGCCAGCAGCCAAGGCCGTGAGAGCGGGAGTTTGGGAGAGACCCAGTACTTC. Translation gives CASSQGRESGSLGETQYF.

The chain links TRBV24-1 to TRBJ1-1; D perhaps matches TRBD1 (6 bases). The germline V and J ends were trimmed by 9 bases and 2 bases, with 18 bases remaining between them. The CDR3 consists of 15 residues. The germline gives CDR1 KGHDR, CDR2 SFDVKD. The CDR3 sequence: CATSQGLGANTEAFF. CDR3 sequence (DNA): TGTGCCACCTCCCAAGGGTTGGGGGCTAACACTGAAGCTTTCTTT.

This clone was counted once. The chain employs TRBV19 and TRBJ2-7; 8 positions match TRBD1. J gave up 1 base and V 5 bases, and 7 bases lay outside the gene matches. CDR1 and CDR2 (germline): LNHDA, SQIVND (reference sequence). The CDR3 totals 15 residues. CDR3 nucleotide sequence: TGTGCCAGTAGTCTACAGGGGGGTTGGTCCTACGAGCAGTACTTC. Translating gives CASSLQGGWSYEQYF.

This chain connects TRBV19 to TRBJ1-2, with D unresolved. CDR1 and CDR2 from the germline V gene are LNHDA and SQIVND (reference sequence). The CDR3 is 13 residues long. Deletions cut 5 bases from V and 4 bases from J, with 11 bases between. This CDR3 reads CASSPQVTYGYTF. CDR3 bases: TGTGCCAGTAGTCCTCAGGTAACCTATGGCTACACCTTC.

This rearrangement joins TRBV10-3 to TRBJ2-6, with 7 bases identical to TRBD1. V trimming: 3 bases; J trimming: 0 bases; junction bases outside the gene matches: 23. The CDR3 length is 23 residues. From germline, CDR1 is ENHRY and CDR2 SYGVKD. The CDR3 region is CAISESGGKITSLIFSGANVLTF. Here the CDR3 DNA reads TGTGCCATCAGTGAATCAGGGGGTAAGATAACCTCATTGATATTCTCTGGGGCCAACGTCCTGACTTTC.

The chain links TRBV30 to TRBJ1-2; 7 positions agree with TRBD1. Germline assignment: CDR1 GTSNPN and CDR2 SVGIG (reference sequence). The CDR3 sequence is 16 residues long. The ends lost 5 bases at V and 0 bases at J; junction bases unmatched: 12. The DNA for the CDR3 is TGTGCCTGGGAAGAATCAAACAGGGGTCCTAACTATGGCTACACCTTC. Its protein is CAWEESNRGPNYGYTF.

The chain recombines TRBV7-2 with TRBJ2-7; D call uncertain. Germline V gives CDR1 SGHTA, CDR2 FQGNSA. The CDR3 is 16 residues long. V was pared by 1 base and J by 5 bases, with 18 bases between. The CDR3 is CASSLGNGAWFDEQYF. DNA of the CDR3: TGTGCCAGCAGCTTAGGAAATGGCGCTTGGTTTGACGAGCAGTACTTC. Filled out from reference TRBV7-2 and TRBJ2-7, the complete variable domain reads GAGVSQSPSNKVTEKGKDVELRCDPISGHTALYWYRQSLGQGLEFLIYFQGNSAPDKSGLPSDRFSAERTGGSVSTLTIQRTQQEDSAVYLCASSLGNGAWFDEQYFGPGTRLTVT.

CDR3 residues: CASSYGLARYEQYF. The CDR3 DNA reads as TGTGCCAGCAGTTATGGACTAGCGAGATACGAGCAGTACTTC. The chain carries TRBV6-2 or TRBV6-3 and TRBJ2-7, with 9 bases matching TRBD2. The CDR3 spans 14 residues. With V trimmed by 3 bases and J by 4 bases, 4 bases remained unmatched. CDR1 and CDR2 from the germline V gene are MNHEY and SVGEGT.

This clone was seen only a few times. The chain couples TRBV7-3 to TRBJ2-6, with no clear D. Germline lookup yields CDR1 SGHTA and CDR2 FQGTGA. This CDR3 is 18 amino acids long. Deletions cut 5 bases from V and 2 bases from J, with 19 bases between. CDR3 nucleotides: TGTGCCAGCAGCCCGCGATCCCCAGGTAGCCCTGGGGCCAACGTCCTGACTTTC. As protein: CASSPRSPGSPGANVLTF.

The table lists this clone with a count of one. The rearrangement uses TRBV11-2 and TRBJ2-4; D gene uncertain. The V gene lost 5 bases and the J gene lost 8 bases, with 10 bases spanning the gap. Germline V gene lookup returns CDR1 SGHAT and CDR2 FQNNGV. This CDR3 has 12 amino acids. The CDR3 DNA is TGTGCCAGCAGCCGCAACCGGGACATTCAGTACTTC. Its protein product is CASSRNRDIQYF.

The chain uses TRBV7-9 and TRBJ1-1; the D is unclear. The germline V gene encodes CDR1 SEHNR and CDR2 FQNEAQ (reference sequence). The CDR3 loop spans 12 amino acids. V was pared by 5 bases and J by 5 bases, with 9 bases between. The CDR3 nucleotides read TGTGCCAGCAGCGTCGCTTTGACTGAAGCTTTCTTT. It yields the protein CASSVALTEAFF.

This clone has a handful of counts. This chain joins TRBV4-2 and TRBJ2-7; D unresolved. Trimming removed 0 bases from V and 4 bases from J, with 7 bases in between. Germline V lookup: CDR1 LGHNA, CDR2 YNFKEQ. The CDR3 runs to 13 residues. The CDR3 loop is CASSQDKGYEQYF. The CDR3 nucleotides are TGTGCCAGCAGCCAAGATAAGGGTTACGAGCAGTACTTC.

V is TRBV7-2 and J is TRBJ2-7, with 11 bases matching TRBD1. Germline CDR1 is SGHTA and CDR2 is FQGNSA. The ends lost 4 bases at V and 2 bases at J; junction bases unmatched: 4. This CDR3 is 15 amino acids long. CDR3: CASSSRGQGAYEQYF. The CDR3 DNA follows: TGTGCCAGCAGCTCTCGGGGACAGGGGGCCTACGAGCAGTACTTC.

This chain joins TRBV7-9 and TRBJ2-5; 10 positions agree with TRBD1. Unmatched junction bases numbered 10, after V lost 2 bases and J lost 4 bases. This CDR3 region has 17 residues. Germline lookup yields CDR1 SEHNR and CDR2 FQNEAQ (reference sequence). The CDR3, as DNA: TGTGCCAGCAGCTTACCCGCTGGACAGGGGGACCCAGAGACCCAGTACTTC. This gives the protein CASSLPAGQGDPETQYF.

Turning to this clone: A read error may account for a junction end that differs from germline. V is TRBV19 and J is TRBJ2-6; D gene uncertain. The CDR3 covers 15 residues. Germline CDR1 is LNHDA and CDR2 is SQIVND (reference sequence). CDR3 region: CAGSITGSGANVLTF. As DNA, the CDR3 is TGTGCCGGTAGTATTACCGGGTCTGGGGCCAACGTCCTGACTTTC.

The CDR3 DNA follows: TGTGCCAGCAGCCAAGGGGGGCTAGCGGGAGGAGCCTACGAGCAGTACTTC. Protein: CASSQGGLAGGAYEQYF. V gene TRBV4-2 combines with J gene TRBJ2-7, with 11 bases aligning to TRBD2. Germline V lookup: CDR1 LGHNA, CDR2 YNFKEQ. The CDR3 has 17 residues. The V and J ends lost 1 base and 2 bases, in that order; junction bases with no gene match: 7.